Sequencing of this T cell receptor (beta chain) was carried out in a study of cytomegalovirus exposure and HLA in healthy donors (dated by TCRdb to about 2017). General notes on the study: An earlier analysis of some 550 of the donors reported 250 to 350 Gb of sequence data and 100 million to 140 million unique TCR beta sequences from 150 million to 200 million T cells. Roughly 300 gigabases of sequencing data and tens of millions of unique TCR sequences made up an early release that covered several hundred HLA-typed donors. Of the 300 to 400 genotyped donors, about 80% fell in the genetic ancestry cluster associated with self-reported Caucasian donors. The aim of the study was to test whether cataloging public T cell receptors could identify signatures of past pathogen exposure. The study used immunosequencing to profile the T cell repertoires of some 600 subjects and linked those repertoires to cytomegalovirus serostatus. Besides the first cohort of roughly 640 subjects, a separate validation cohort made up of about 120 different subjects was used. To predict cytomegalovirus infection status, the study combined high-throughput TCR immunosequencing, statistical association of individual TCRs with disease status, and machine learning. A later analysis re-analyzed previously published TCR beta repertoires from 650 to 800 donors and added high-resolution HLA genotyping to study TCR occurrence patterns. Rather than drawing on any new phenotypic data, the later analysis identified candidate immune exposures from TCR beta sequences and the way those sequences occurred across donors. An earlier analysis of about 620 of the donors applied high-throughput TCR beta sequencing to assess whether each TCR beta V gene segment acted as functional or pseudogenic. Donor age, sex, ethnicity and CMV serostatus were compiled together with the repertoire data. A later genetic analysis used genome-wide SNP genotypes for about 60% of the roughly 670 donors, treating that subset as a discovery cohort. Every discovery cohort repertoire had been produced on one sequencing platform. Class I and class II HLA loci were covered by the typing at four-digit resolution. Typing coverage differed by locus: A, B, C, DRB1 and DQB1 were typed in roughly 620-630 donors, DQA1 in roughly 510, DPA1 in 600 to 610, and DPB1 in 472. About 5 DR-DQ haplotypes were handled as single units for association and clustering, since linkage in the cohort was strong. Across around 400 genotyped donors of the cohort, an average of roughly 230,000 unique TCR beta nucleotide sequences per donor were sequenced, and around 20% of those sequences were non-productive. What the authors observed across the whole study: Correlated functional status among segregating V segments might reflect linkage disequilibrium, but an unknown experimental factor could not be ruled out. While some public TCRs were present in many individuals, most TCR sequences turned up only very rarely across donors. Immune exposure information for the cohort was limited to CMV serostatus. A later analysis reported that several top co-occurrence clusters appeared linked to parvovirus B19, influenza, CMV and Epstein-Barr virus. The authors suggested that the approach could potentially be extended to other disease states and immunological phenotypes. Strong co-occurrence of HLA alleles, especially DR and DQ, made assigning TCR associations to individual alleles difficult. A total of 164 TCR beta chains were listed by the study as associated with cytomegalovirus. In a later analysis, the rate of TCR association differed among HLA loci, with DRB1 alleles having the most associated TCRs and HLA-C alleles having the fewest. The earlier analysis of about 600 of the donors excluded 15 to 20 rarely observed V segments, including chromosome 9 orphons, because counts were too low. In a later analysis, over 15,000 TCR beta sequences were associated with specific HLA alleles at a false discovery rate of 0.05. In a later analysis, HLA-associated TCR beta chains were found to be more clonally expanded and to have lower generation probabilities than equally common non-associated chains. A later genetic analysis associated a missense DCLRE1C variant with V-gene and J-gene trimming of TCR beta chains, and an independent cohort replicated the association. In a later genetic analysis, fewer N-insertions in productive TCRs were reported among donors in an Asian-associated ancestry cluster than the approximately 670-donor mean. A later analysis found that most CMV-associated TCR beta chains appeared HLA-restricted, with HLA associations seemingly driven largely by CMV exposure. A further reported finding was that TCR beta sequences accurately predicted the HLA-A and HLA-B alleles for most subjects in the first cohort. A few of the identified cytomegalovirus-associated TCR beta chains were confirmed in vitro to be specific for cytomegalovirus antigens. HLA typing was unavailable for some donors at each locus, so association tests used only the typed subset. In this cohort, only TCR beta chains were sequenced, and detectable features were limited by the absence of alpha or paired-chain data. In an earlier analysis of around 600 of the donors, most TCR beta V segments were observed in productive rearrangements about 87% or about 30% of the time, broadly matching IMGT annotations. Presence/absence analyses assumed roughly uniform sequencing depth across donors, an assumption that may not hold. A cluster of highly shared sequence variants was judged likely to represent a technical artifact of the sequencing pipeline. The classifier was reported to diagnose cytomegalovirus status with high specificity and sensitivity in both the original cohort and the validation cohort.

Comment on this clone: Its antigen is not yet known. No base quality values were provided; no much bigger clone lies one nucleotide off.

The cohort consisted of approximately 670 healthy bone marrow donors. Cohort members were all nominally healthy when sampled, although unrecorded immune exposures were likely present. The donor was CMV seropositive and was included in the group of approximately 300 seropositive cohort members. Every donor gave a peripheral blood sample, and the peripheral blood mononuclear cells from that sample were used for TCR beta sequencing. Genomic DNA was extracted from the blood cell samples with the Qiagen DNeasy Blood Extraction Kit. The receptor library was made with the immunoSEQ multiplex PCR assay. For the multiplex PCR, a mixture combining 60 forward primers for TCR Vbeta segments and 13 reverse primers for TCR Jbeta segments was used. Amplification of the CDR3 region of rearranged TCR beta genes was performed with a multiplex PCR assay on genomic DNA. Amplified TCR beta libraries were sequenced as 87-base-pair reads on the Illumina HiSeq System. The paper's processing steps were these. Across the 500 to 850 repertoires, a later analysis counted approximately 83 million unique TCR beta chains, roughly 11 million of which were shared by at least two donors. A nearest-neighbor algorithm error-corrected the raw reads and collapsed the reads into unique sequences, merging closely related sequences to remove PCR and sequencing errors. Alignment of CDR3 sequences to IMGT reference sequences was used to assign V, D and J gene segments. For a sequence to be retained, at least a six-nucleotide match to both a V gene segment and a J gene segment was required. Rearrangements were classified as productive when the CDR3 lacked stop codons and remained in frame with V and J, and all other rearrangements were classified as non-productive. Following IMGT convention, CDR3 was defined as the stretch from the second conserved V-encoded cysteine to the conserved J-encoded phenylalanine. In an earlier analysis of more than 550 of the donors, sequences lacking an unambiguous match to a single V gene segment were excluded. In an earlier analysis of about 590 of the donors, a V segment was called functional when productive rearrangements were above 56.7%, and segregating when the standard deviation between donors exceeded 5%. A statistical classification framework was built to diagnose cytomegalovirus status from the catalog of TCR beta chain sequences. In a later analysis, V and J genes were assigned by comparing TCR nucleotide sequences against IMGT/GENE-DB human TR gene sequences. Using the TCRdist pipeline, a later analysis assigned CDR3 sequences along with most-parsimonious VDJ recombination scenarios. In a later analysis, every TCR beta chain was defined by the combination of its CDR3 amino acid sequence and its V-gene family, and reads without a unique V-gene family were dropped. As a way to deal with suspected cross-contamination and a sequencing artifact, a later analysis dropped over 550 nucleotide sequences that were highly shared and had low generation probability. In a later analysis, a clonal expansion index for each public chain was calculated from normalized within-repertoire ranks of inferred template counts. Generation probabilities in a later analysis came from a VDJ recombination model fitted to out-of-frame rearrangements, and those results were checked against IGoR. A later analysis scored TCR-TCR, TCR-HLA and TCR-CMV co-occurrence with hypergeometric tests, applying a repertoire-size bias correction to TCR pairs. A later analysis estimated false discovery rates by permuting HLA or CMV assignments 20 times. In a later analysis, co-occurring TCRs were grouped using DBSCAN, with TCRdist sequence similarity added in when clustering inside HLA-allele-positive subsets. Repertoires with fewer than 30,000 or more than 120,000 public chains, plus five repertoires with anomalous nucleotide sharing, were excluded from co-occurrence clustering. Drawn from immuneACCESS, this table holds only the in-frame rearrangements with V and J called that TCRdb kept. Clones are partly lost; checked studies trace under half to an unresolved V gene and leave the rest unexplained. D and trimming come from the DNA, and the V and J calls and clone size come from that table. The sample includes around 70,000 clones, with less than 80% observed a single time. The ten biggest clones cover around 9.3% of the sample.

The sequenced sample consisted of PBMCs. The source of this sequence is a middle-aged woman in good health and CMV-seropositive.

The CDR3 reads CASKTGANGETQYF. The bases are TGTGCCAGTAAGACAGGGGCGAACGGAGAGACCCAGTACTTC. The chain couples TRBV19 to TRBJ2-5; TRBD1 lines up with 8 middle nucleotides. CDR1 and CDR2, per the germline V gene (reference sequence), are LNHDA and SQIVND. Including cysteine and phenylalanine, the CDR3 has 14 amino acids. Only the CDR3 DNA stays, 42 bases, in frame from base 1. Clipping removes 7 bases from V and 4 bases from J, with 8 as the unmatched junction base count.